The sample holds many counts of the clone carrying this TCR beta chain. The data originate from a study of T-cell memory formation after mild COVID-19. MiXCR, applied by TCRdb to the 5' RACE reads, yields one record per CDR3 protein. The data hold roughly 160,000 distinct CDR3 sequences, with roughly 10% observed a single time. The CDR3 totals 14 residues. Germline V gene data show CDR1 as DFQATT and CDR2 as SNEGSKA (reference sequence). With 2 bases removed from V and 4 bases from J, the gap between germline ends came to 14 bases. The source is a young man who had mild COVID-19 (a few samples of this study predate the infection). Cell type and time point are not known. Sequenced material: PBMCs or a T cell subset sorted from them (not recorded which). The chain carries TRBV20-1 and TRBJ1-1; D is possibly TRBD1 (5 bases). As DNA, the CDR3 is TGCAGTGCTAGATTCGGGTCAGGGCCCACTGAAGCTTTCTTT. Protein: CSARFGSGPTEAFF.